This TCR beta chain was documented in a study of graft-versus-host responses after intestinal transplantation. About this clone itself: Its antigen is unknown.

Profiling relied on immunoSEQ multiplex PCR, and the TCRdb table lists in-frame clones only, not all of them. The repertoire consists of roughly 98,000 clones, with approximately 92% occurring once and the leading ten covering approximately 1%. Sample: unstimulated CD8+ T cells sorted from spleen or lymph node cells, taken before transplant. The TCR originated in a human donor who was the organ donor for an intestinal transplant.

The CDR3 reads CASSINFPINTEAFF. CDR3 coding DNA: TGTGCCAGTAGTATTAACTTTCCGATAAACACTGAAGCTTTCTTT. V is TRBV19 and J is TRBJ1-1, with no clear D. This CDR3 region has 15 residues. Between the trimmed V and J ends, which lost 3 bases and 2 bases, there was a span of 13 bases. CDR1 is LNHDA and CDR2 is SQIVND in the germline V gene (reference sequence).